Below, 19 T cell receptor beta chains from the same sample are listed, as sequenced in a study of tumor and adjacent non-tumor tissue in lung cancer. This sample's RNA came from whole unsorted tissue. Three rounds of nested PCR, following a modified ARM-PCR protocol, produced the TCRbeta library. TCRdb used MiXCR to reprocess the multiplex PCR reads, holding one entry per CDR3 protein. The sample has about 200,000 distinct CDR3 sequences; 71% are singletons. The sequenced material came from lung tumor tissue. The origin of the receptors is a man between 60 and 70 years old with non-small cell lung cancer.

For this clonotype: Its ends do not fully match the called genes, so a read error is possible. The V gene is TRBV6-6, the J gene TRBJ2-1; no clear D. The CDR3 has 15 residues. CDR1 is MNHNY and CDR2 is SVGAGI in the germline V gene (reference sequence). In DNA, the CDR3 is TGTGCCAGCTGTTACTTAGTCCACAGAGACAATGAGCAGTTCTTT. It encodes CASCYLVHRDNEQFF.

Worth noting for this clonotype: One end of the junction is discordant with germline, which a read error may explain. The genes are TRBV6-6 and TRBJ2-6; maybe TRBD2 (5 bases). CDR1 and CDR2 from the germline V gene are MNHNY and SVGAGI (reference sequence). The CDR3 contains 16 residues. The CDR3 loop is CASSCGGLGGPNVLTF. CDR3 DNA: TGTGCCAGCAGTTGCGGCGGGCTTGGTGGGCCCAACGTCCTGACTTTC.

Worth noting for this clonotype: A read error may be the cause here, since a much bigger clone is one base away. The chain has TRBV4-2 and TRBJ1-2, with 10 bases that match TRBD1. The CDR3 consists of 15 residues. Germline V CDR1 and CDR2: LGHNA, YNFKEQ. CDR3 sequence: CASSRGTGDRSGHTF. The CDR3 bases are TGTGCCAGCAGCCGCGGGACAGGGGATAGGAGTGGCCACACCTTC.

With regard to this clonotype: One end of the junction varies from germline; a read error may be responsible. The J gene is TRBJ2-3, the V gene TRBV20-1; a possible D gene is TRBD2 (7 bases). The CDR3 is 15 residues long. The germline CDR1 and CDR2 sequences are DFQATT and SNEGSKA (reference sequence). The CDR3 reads CNARGGTSSTDTQYF. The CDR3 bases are TGCAATGCTAGGGGGGGAACCTCTAGCACAGATACACAGTATTTT.

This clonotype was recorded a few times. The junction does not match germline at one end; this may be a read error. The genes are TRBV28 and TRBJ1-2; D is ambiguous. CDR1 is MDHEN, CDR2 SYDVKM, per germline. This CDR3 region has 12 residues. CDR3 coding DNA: TGTGCTAGCAGTTCCCCGACCTTGGGCTACACCTTC. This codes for CASSSPTLGYTF.

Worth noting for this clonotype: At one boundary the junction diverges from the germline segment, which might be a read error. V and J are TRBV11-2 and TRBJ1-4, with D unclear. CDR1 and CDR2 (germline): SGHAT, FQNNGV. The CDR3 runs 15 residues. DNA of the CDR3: TGTGCCAGCAGCTCCCCCCTTCGAACGAATGAAAAACGGTTTTTT. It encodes CASSSPLRTNEKRFF.

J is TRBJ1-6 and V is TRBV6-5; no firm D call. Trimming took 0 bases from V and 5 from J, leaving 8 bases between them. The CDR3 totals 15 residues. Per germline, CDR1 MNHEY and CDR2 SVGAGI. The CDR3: CASSYSTLDNSPLHF. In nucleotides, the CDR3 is TGTGCCAGCAGTTACTCGACCTTAGATAATTCACCCCTCCACTTT.

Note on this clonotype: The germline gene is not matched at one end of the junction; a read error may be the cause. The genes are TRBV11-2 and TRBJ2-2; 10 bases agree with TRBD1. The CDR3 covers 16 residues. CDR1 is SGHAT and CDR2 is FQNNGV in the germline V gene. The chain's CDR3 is CASNLRTGGNTGELFF. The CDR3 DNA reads TGTGCCAGCAACTTAAGGACAGGGGGGAACACCGGGGAGCTGTTTTTT. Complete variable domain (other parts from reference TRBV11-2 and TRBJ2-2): EAGVAQSPRYKIIEKRQSVAFWCNPISGHATLYWYQQILGQGPKLLIQFQNNGVVDDSQLPKDRFSAERLKGVDSTLKIQPAKLEDSAVYLCASNLRTGGNTGELFFGEGSRLTVL.

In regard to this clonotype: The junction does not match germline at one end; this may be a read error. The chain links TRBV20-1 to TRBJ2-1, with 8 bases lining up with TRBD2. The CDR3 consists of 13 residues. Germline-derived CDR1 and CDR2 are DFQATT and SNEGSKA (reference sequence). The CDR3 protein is CSVTVTSDNEQLF. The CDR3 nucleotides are TGCAGTGTTACCGTGACTAGCGACAATGAGCAGCTCTTC.

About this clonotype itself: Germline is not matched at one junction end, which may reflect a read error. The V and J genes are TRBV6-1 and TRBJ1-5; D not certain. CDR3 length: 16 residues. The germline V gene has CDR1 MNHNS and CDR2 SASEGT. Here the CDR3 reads CVSITVAGSGNQPQHF. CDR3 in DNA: TGTGTCAGCATCACAGTGGCTGGGTCGGGCAATCAGCCCCAGCATTTT.

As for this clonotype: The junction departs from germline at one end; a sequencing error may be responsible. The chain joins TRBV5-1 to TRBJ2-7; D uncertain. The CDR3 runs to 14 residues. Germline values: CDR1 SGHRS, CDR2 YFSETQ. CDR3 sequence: CASSVSETKYEQYF. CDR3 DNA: TGCGCCAGCAGCGTTTCCGAGACAAAGTACGAACAGTACTTC.

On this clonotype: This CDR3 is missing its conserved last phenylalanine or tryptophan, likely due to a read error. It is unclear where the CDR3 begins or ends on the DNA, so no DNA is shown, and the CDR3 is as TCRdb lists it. CDR3 in amino acids: CASNHTGNTVYI. The J gene is TRBJ1-3, the V gene TRBV11-3. Germline CDR1 SGHNT, CDR2 YENEEA. The CDR3 has 12 amino acids, counting both end residues.

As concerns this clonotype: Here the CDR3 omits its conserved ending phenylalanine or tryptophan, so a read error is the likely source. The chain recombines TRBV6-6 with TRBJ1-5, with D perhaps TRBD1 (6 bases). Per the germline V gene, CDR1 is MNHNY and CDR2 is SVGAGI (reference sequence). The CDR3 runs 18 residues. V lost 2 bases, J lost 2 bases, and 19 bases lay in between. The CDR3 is CASSYTKYRDEGNQPQHS. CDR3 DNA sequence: TGTGCCAGCAGTTACACTAAATACAGGGACGAGGGCAATCAGCCCCAGCATTCT.

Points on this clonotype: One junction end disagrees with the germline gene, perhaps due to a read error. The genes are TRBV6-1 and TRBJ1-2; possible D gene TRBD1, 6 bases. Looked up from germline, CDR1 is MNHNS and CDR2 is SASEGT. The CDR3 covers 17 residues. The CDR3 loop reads CTSSDWGLRPPNYGYTF. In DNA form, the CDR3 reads TGTACCAGCAGCGACTGGGGGCTCCGGCCTCCTAACTATGGCTACACCTTC.

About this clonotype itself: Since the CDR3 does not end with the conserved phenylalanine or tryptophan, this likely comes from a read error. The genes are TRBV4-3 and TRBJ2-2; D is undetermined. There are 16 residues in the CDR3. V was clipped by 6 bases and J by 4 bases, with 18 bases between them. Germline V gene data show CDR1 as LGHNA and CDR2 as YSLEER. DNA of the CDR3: TGCGCCAGCAGTCGAGATTCCCAATGGATCACCGGGGAGCTGTTTTAT. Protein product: CASSRDSQWITGELFY.

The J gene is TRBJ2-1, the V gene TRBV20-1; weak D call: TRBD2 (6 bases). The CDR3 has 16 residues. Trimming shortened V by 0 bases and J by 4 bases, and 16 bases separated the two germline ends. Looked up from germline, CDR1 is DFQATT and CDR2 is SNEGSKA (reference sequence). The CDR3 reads CSARDPLLAKYNEQFF. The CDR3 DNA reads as TGCAGTGCTAGAGACCCCTTACTAGCTAAATACAATGAGCAGTTCTTC.

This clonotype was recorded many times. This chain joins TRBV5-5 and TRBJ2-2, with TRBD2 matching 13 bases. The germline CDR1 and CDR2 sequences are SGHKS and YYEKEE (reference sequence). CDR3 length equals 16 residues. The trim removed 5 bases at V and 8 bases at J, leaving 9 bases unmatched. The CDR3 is CASSPTSGRTTGELFF. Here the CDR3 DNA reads TGTGCCAGCAGTCCGACTAGCGGGAGGACCACGGGGGAGCTGTTTTTT.

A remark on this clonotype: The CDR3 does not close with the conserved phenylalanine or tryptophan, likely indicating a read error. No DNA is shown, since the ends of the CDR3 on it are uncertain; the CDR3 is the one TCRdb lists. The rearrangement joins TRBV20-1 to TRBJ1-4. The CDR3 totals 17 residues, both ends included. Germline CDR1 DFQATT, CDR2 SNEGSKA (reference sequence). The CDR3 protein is CSARDAVSYGAKEKLAS.

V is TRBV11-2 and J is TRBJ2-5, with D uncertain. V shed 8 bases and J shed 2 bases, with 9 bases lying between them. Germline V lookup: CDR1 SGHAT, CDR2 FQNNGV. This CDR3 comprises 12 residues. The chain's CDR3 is CASGQPQETQYF. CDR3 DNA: TGTGCCAGCGGGCAGCCGCAAGAGACCCAGTACTTC.